One sample yielded the 21 T cell receptor beta chains listed below, sequenced in a study of CD8 T cells in ankylosing spondylitis. TCRdb re-analysed the 5' RACE reads in MiXCR, keeping a single row per CDR3 protein. The table lists around 300,000 distinct CDR3 sequences, roughly 20% of them singletons, with roughly 4% in the top ten. The sample was blood, either unsorted or a sorted T cell fraction (not recorded which). All receptors derive from a female donor with ankylosing spondylitis or in good health (not recorded which).

This clonotype was observed at least ten times. The genes are TRBV9 and TRBJ2-7, with 7 positions matching TRBD1. Germline V gene data show CDR1 as SGDLS and CDR2 as YYNGEE. This CDR3 is 13 amino acids long. After removal of 0 bases from V and 4 bases from J, the junction contained 1 base not matched to a gene. The CDR3 nucleotides read TGTGCCAGCAGCGTAGAGACAGGGTACGAGCAGTACTTC. This encodes CASSVETGYEQYF.

This clonotype was found many times. The V call is TRBV20-1, the J call TRBJ2-1; 8 bases align to TRBD2. CDR1 is DFQATT and CDR2 is SNEGSKA in the germline V gene (reference sequence). Trimming at V came to 2 bases and at J to 9 bases, leaving 12 bases not matched to a gene. The CDR3 runs to 15 residues. CDR3 nucleotides: TGCAGTGCTAGAACTCCGGGACTAGATGCGGGTGAGCAGTTCTTC. Translating it yields CSARTPGLDAGEQFF.

This clonotype was seen many times. In DNA form, the CDR3 reads TGTGCCAGCACCCTAAGGTCTGGCAATGAGCAGTTCTTC. Amino acid sequence: CASTLRSGNEQFF. The chain uses TRBV12-3 or TRBV12-4 and TRBJ2-1; D is undetermined. There are 13 residues in the CDR3. Between the trimmed V and J ends, which lost 7 bases and 6 bases, there was a span of 13 bases.

The CDR3 reads CATSDHGPSDTQYF. CDR3 in DNA: TGTGCCACCAGTGATCATGGTCCCTCGGATACGCAGTATTTT. The chain couples TRBV24-1 to TRBJ2-3; D unresolved. Trimming left V 3 bases short and J 6 bases short, with 12 bases between. This CDR3 region has 14 residues. In germline, CDR1 is KGHDR, CDR2 SFDVKD.

This chain joins TRBV12-3 or TRBV12-4 and TRBJ1-2; 9 bases map to TRBD1. CDR3 length equals 13 residues. The trim removed 5 bases at V and 9 bases at J, leaving 7 bases unmatched. CDR3 protein: CASSRTGGLSYTF. CDR3 nucleotide sequence: TGTGCCAGCAGTCGCACAGGGGGCCTAAGCTACACCTTC.

CDR3 nucleotide sequence: TGTGCCAGCAGCTCACAGACCGTCTTCACCGGTCAGAGGGATTCACCCCTCCACTTT. The encoded protein is CASSSQTVFTGQRDSPLHF. The chain couples TRBV7-8 to TRBJ1-6; D not certain. Trimming pared 4 bases from V and 8 bases from J, leaving 27 bases between. Looked up from germline, CDR1 is SGHVS and CDR2 is FQNEAQ. CDR3 length equals 19 residues.

The chain combines TRBV11-2 with TRBJ2-7; tentatively, D is TRBD1 (6 bases). The CDR3 has 14 residues. The V end was cut by 8 bases, the J end by 0 bases, with 14 bases between. Germline V gives CDR1 SGHAT, CDR2 FQNNGV. In nucleotides, the CDR3 is TGTGCCAGCGCGCCCGGGACATTCTCCTACGAGCAGTACTTC. Protein product: CASAPGTFSYEQYF. The full variable domain, rest sourced from reference TRBV11-2 and TRBJ2-7, is EAGVAQSPRYKIIEKRQSVAFWCNPISGHATLYWYQQILGQGPKLLIQFQNNGVVDDSQLPKDRFSAERLKGVDSTLKIQPAKLEDSAVYLCASAPGTFSYEQYFGPGTRLTVT.

This clonotype was picked up a small number of times. The V and J genes are TRBV12-3 or TRBV12-4 and TRBJ2-1; 7 bases match TRBD1. The length of the CDR3 is 16 residues. V lost 6 bases, J lost 3 bases, and 11 bases stayed unmatched. CDR3 residues: CASRRGQPQVYNEQFF. The CDR3, as DNA: TGTGCCAGCAGACGGGGACAGCCCCAGGTCTACAATGAGCAGTTCTTC.

The chain uses TRBV9 and TRBJ2-1, with TRBD2 matching over 7 bases. The CDR3 runs 16 residues. J gave up 2 bases and V 0 bases, and 5 bases lay outside the gene matches. Germline loops: CDR1 SGDLS, CDR2 YYNGEE. CDR3 residues: CASSVVGSGAYNEQFF. CDR3 DNA sequence: TGTGCCAGCAGCGTAGTAGGAAGCGGGGCCTACAATGAGCAGTTCTTC.

As for this clonotype: The junction does not match germline at one end; this may be a read error. This chain uses TRBV12-3 or TRBV12-4 with TRBJ2-1; D is perhaps TRBD2 (6 bases). The CDR3 loop spans 15 amino acids. The CDR3 sequence: CASSFRASADNERFF. In DNA form, the CDR3 reads TGTGCCAGCAGTTTTAGGGCTAGCGCAGACAATGAGCGGTTCTTC.

A few counts support this clonotype. This chain joins TRBV11-2 and TRBJ2-1; 9 bases are a match to TRBD2. Trimming cost V 5 bases and J 4 bases; bases outside gene matches: 18. Germline-derived CDR1 and CDR2 are SGHAT and FQNNGV. This CDR3 contains 19 residues. CDR3: CASSPRGRGAVPPYNEQFF. As DNA, the CDR3 is TGTGCCAGCAGCCCGCGCGGGAGGGGTGCCGTCCCTCCTTACAATGAGCAGTTCTTC.

V gene TRBV6-2 or TRBV6-3 combines with J gene TRBJ2-1; 9 bases fit TRBD1. V dropped 0 bases and J dropped 0; count of bases not matched to a gene: 15. Per germline, CDR1 MNHEY and CDR2 SVGEGT. The CDR3 sequence is 21 residues long. Written as DNA, the CDR3 is TGTGCCAGCAGTTACTCGGGACAGGGCGTTTGGAGGGGGCGCTCCTACAATGAGCAGTTCTTC. This gives the protein CASSYSGQGVWRGRSYNEQFF.

This clonotype was detected only a few times. The J gene is TRBJ1-1, the V gene TRBV7-9; 7 bases agree with TRBD1. Per the germline V gene, CDR1 is SEHNR and CDR2 is FQNEAQ (reference sequence). This CDR3 spans 15 amino acids. V dropped 2 bases and J dropped 4; count of bases not matched to a gene: 7. The CDR3 DNA follows: TGTGCCAGCAGCTTACCTCCGACAGGGACCACTGAAGCTTTCTTT. Translation: CASSLPPTGTTEAFF.

This clonotype was found many times. The V gene is TRBV12-3 or TRBV12-4, the J gene TRBJ1-5; D gene ambiguous. This CDR3 comprises 15 residues. V was pared by 3 bases and J by 0 bases, with 9 bases between. The CDR3 DNA reads TGTGCCAGCAGTTTTAGGGTGGATAGCAATCAGCCCCAGCATTTT. Encoded protein: CASSFRVDSNQPQHF.

The genes are TRBV20-1 and TRBJ1-1; 12 bases line up with TRBD1. This CDR3 contains 13 residues. V trimming: 3 bases; J trimming: 11 bases; junction bases outside the gene matches: 7. Looked up from germline, CDR1 is DFQATT and CDR2 is SNEGSKA (reference sequence). For the CDR3, the DNA is TGCAGTGCTAGTCCGGGACAGGGGGCTCGCGCTTTCTTT. It specifies CSASPGQGARAFF.

V is TRBV7-2 and J is TRBJ1-2; D is unclear. The ends were cut back, 4 bases at V and 9 bases at J, with 9 bases in the middle. CDR3 length: 11 residues. Germline V lookup: CDR1 SGHTA, CDR2 FQGNSA. The CDR3: CASSSRPSYTF. The CDR3 bases are TGTGCCAGCAGCTCTAGGCCTAGCTACACCTTC.

This clonotype occurred many times. CDR3 in DNA: TGCAGCGTTGCTCCTACAGGAAACACTGAAGCTTTCTTT. Protein sequence: CSVAPTGNTEAFF. The chain uses TRBV29-1 and TRBJ1-1; D is possibly TRBD1 (5 bases). This CDR3 comprises 13 residues. Germline assignment: CDR1 SQVTM and CDR2 ANQGSEA. V was shortened by 4 bases and J by 2 bases, with 11 bases between the two germline ends.

The J gene is TRBJ2-1, the V gene TRBV6-2 or TRBV6-3; 9 positions agree with TRBD1. The CDR3 is made up of 14 amino acids. Trimming at V came to 8 bases and at J to 3 bases, leaving 5 bases not matched to a gene. Per germline, CDR1 MNHEY and CDR2 SVGEGT. The CDR3 DNA reads as TGTGCCAGCTCCTCGACAGGGGGCTACAATGAGCAGTTCTTC. Amino acids: CASSSTGGYNEQFF.

This clonotype has a handful of counts. This sequence joins TRBV12-3 or TRBV12-4 and TRBJ2-1; 8 bases line up with TRBD2. The ends lost 6 bases at V and 7 bases at J; junction bases unmatched: 17. This CDR3 has 17 residues. The CDR3 DNA is TGTGCCAGCAGGCTCCCGGGGGGGGCGGGAGAGTGGAATGAGCAGTTCTTC. Translating it yields CASRLPGGAGEWNEQFF.

This clonotype was seen many times. V and J are TRBV7-2 and TRBJ2-2; D gene uncertain. The CDR3 runs 15 residues. Trimming removed 5 bases at V and 1 base at J, with 11 bases between. Germline-derived CDR1 and CDR2 are SGHTA and FQGNSA. The CDR3 sequence is CASSVHRQNTGELFF. The CDR3 DNA is TGTGCCAGCAGCGTACATAGACAGAACACCGGGGAGCTGTTTTTT.

This clonotype was found many times. V gene TRBV29-1 combines with J gene TRBJ2-7; the match to TRBD2 covers 8 bases. Trimming took 4 bases from V and 4 from J; bases not matched to a gene: 9. Germline V gene lookup returns CDR1 SQVTM and CDR2 ANQGSEA. This CDR3 comprises 14 residues. The chain's CDR3 is CSVGGGSGSYEQYF. The CDR3 DNA follows: TGCAGCGTTGGGGGCGGGAGCGGGAGTTACGAGCAGTACTTC.